This T cell receptor beta chain was identified in a study of blood T cells in healthy people across ages. Study overall: Per every two T cells, about one barcoded beta molecule was captured by template switching. The study, taken as a whole, reports: Because donor CMV status was unknown, expanded clonotype changes were possibly confounded. Estimates based on one million T cells were treated as lower bounds.

Then a second PCR, running roughly 7 to 11 cycles, was carried out with a sample-barcoded 5' primer and a J-beta primer mix. MiXCR was run by TCRdb on the 5' RACE reads, yielding one entry per CDR3 protein. The table has some 1.4 million distinct CDR3 sequences, around 42% seen once; the top ten hold less than 8%. Turning to this clonotype: Its matching antigen is unknown.

V lost 4 bases and J lost 4, with 13 bases in between. Germline V gene lookup returns CDR1 MGHRA and CDR2 YSYEKL. CDR3 size: 14 residues. This chain joins TRBV4-1 and TRBJ1-1; weak D call: TRBD1 (6 bases). The TCR comes from a woman younger than 35 in good health. Sequencing was performed on blood. This CDR3 is CASSPYRVITEAFF. The CDR3 DNA follows: TGCGCCAGCAGCCCATACAGGGTAATCACTGAAGCTTTCTTT.